This TCR beta chain was obtained from a study of blood T cell repertoires in COVID-19. The assay was immunoSEQ multiplex PCR, and TCRdb's table has in-frame clones only and misses some. The sample contains 300,000 to 350,000 clones, approximately 85% of which appear only once. Per the germline V gene, CDR1 is SNHLY and CDR2 is FYNNEI. The CDR3 covers 21 residues. V lost 2 bases to trimming and J lost 0 bases, with 28 bases between them. This TCR came from a man between 25 and 39 years old who had recovered from COVID-19. Sequenced sample: PBMCs or T cells enriched from blood (not recorded which). This chain uses TRBV2 with TRBJ1-2; the D gene is possibly TRBD1 (5 bases). DNA for the CDR3: TGTGCCAGCAGTGAAAGCCGATGGGGGGGATACTTAAAAAAAGCTAACTATGGCTACACCTTC. Its protein product is CASSESRWGGYLKKANYGYTF.